Each of the 20 T cell receptor beta chains below was sequenced from the same sample in a study of control samples from healthy donors and cancer patients (dated by TCRdb to 2018 to 2020). The library relied on the immunoSEQ multiplex PCR assay. TCRdb retrieved this table from immuneACCESS and kept in-frame rearrangements only. Not all clones are present; in checked studies, unresolved V genes account for under half, and no reason is known for the remainder. The sample table contains approximately 84,000 clones; only one count was recorded for 75% to 95% of them. Clones ranked in the top ten supply 15% to 19% of the sample. Material for sequencing was blood. All receptors come from a man aged 25 to 40 in good health.

V is TRBV7-2 and J is TRBJ2-7; 8 bases align to TRBD2. From germline, CDR1 is SGHTA and CDR2 FQGNSA. The trim removed 5 bases at V and 2 bases at J, leaving 8 bases unmatched. The CDR3 extends over 15 amino acids. The CDR3 nucleotides read TGTGCCAGCAGCGAAGAAGCGGGGGATCCCTACGAGCAGTACTTC. This sequence encodes CASSEEAGDPYEQYF.

The chain combines TRBV5-1 with TRBJ1-1; D is undetermined. The CDR3 totals 13 residues. Germline loops: CDR1 SGHRS, CDR2 YFSETQ. Trimming left V 0 bases short and J 2 bases short, with 5 bases between. The CDR3 bases are TGCGCCAGCAGCTTGGGTTTCAACACTGAAGCTTTCTTT. Its protein is CASSLGFNTEAFF.

The V gene is TRBV7-9, the J gene TRBJ2-2; 8 bases are shared with TRBD1. CDR3 size: 16 residues. V was pared by 4 bases and J by 0 bases, with 4 bases of the junction left unmatched. CDR1 and CDR2 from the germline V gene are SEHNR and FQNEAQ (reference sequence). CDR3 sequence reads: CASSSRTGPNTGELFF. The CDR3 DNA reads TGTGCCAGCAGCTCTCGGACAGGGCCGAACACCGGGGAGCTGTTTTTT.

This clone has more than one count but fewer than ten. Its ends do not fully match the called genes, so a read error is possible. The chain carries TRBV27 and TRBJ1-2; TRBD1 might be the D (5 bases). Germline CDR1 is MNHEY and CDR2 is SMNVEV (reference sequence). The CDR3 totals 14 residues. CDR3 protein: CASSFGAAPYRLSF. The CDR3 region has the DNA TGTGCCAGCAGTTTTGGGGCCGCCCCATACAGGCTATCCTTC.

The V and J genes are TRBV10-3 and TRBJ2-7; D is perhaps TRBD1 (5 bases). V lost 4 bases and J lost 4, with 5 bases in between. This CDR3 contains 11 residues. Germline CDR1 is ENHRY and CDR2 is SYGVKD. This chain's CDR3 is CAISGTYEQYF. As DNA, the CDR3 is TGTGCCATCAGTGGGACATACGAGCAGTACTTC.

V gene TRBV7-9 combines with J gene TRBJ2-1; 11 bases fit TRBD2. This CDR3 has 17 residues. CDR1 SEHNR and CDR2 FQNEAQ come from the germline V gene (reference sequence). The trim removed 1 base at V and 0 bases at J, leaving 2 bases unmatched. CDR3 protein: CASSLVGLAASYNEQFF. CDR3 sequence (DNA): TGTGCCAGCAGCTTAGTGGGACTAGCGGCCTCCTACAATGAGCAGTTCTTC.

The chain carries TRBV7-9 and TRBJ1-1; 7 nucleotides match TRBD1. This CDR3 has 14 amino acids. Per germline, CDR1 SEHNR and CDR2 FQNEAQ (reference sequence). With V trimmed by 1 base and J by 11 bases, 10 bases remained unmatched. Written as DNA, the CDR3 is TGTGCCAGCAGCTTAGTTGGTGGAGACAGGGAGGCTTTCTTT. Protein: CASSLVGGDREAFF.

The gene calls are TRBV5-8 and TRBJ1-5, with a possible D match to TRBD1 (6 bases). V was shortened by 4 bases and J by 2 bases, with 22 bases between the two germline ends. Germline V gene sequence: CDR1 SGHTS, CDR2 YDEGEE. This CDR3 is built from 18 residues. This chain's CDR3 is CASSPGGTAIGGNQPQHF. In DNA form, the CDR3 reads TGTGCCAGCAGCCCTGGGGGCACCGCCATCGGTGGCAATCAGCCCCAGCATTTT.

The V call is TRBV6-5, the J call TRBJ1-5; unclear D gene. The V and J ends lost 0 bases and 5 bases respectively, with 11 bases between them. The CDR3 is 15 amino acids. Germline assignment: CDR1 MNHEY and CDR2 SVGAGI. As DNA, the CDR3 is TGTGCCAGCAGTTACTCGTTAGAGGGTCATCAGCCCCAGCATTTT. Its translation is CASSYSLEGHQPQHF.

The chain combines TRBV3-1 (or the pseudogene TRBV3-2) with TRBJ2-2; TRBD1 might be the D (6 bases). The V and J ends lost 4 bases and 1 base respectively, with 10 bases between them. The CDR3 is 15 residues long. The V gene's germline CDR1 is LGHDT and CDR2 YNNKEL (reference sequence). The CDR3 nucleotides read TGTGCCAGCAGCCGTGGACAGAAGAACACCGGGGAGCTGTTTTTT. Protein sequence: CASSRGQKNTGELFF.

Here the CDR3 DNA reads TGTGCCAGCAGCCTCCCGGCGGGGATGAACACTGAAGCTTTCTTT. Its translation: CASSLPAGMNTEAFF. The rearrangement links TRBV11-2 to TRBJ1-1, with unresolved D. This CDR3 has 15 amino acids. V was trimmed by 5 bases and J by 0 bases, leaving 13 bases between them. From germline, CDR1 is SGHAT and CDR2 FQNNGV.

This clone has a single count. V and J are TRBV14 and TRBJ2-1, with 11 bases fitting TRBD2. CDR3 length equals 14 residues. Unmatched junction bases numbered 4, after V lost 8 bases and J lost 4 bases. Germline V CDR1 and CDR2: SGHDN, FVKESK. CDR3: CASSGLAVYNEQFF. DNA for the CDR3: TGTGCCAGCTCGGGACTAGCGGTTTACAATGAGCAGTTCTTC.

The rearrangement uses TRBV7-8 and TRBJ2-6, with D possibly matching TRBD2 (6 bases). The CDR3 is 19 amino acids. V lost 2 bases and J 0 bases, leaving 17 bases between the germline ends. From germline, CDR1 is SGHVS and CDR2 FQNEAQ. The CDR3 sequence is CASSLSGSVGSSGANVLTF. In nucleotides, the CDR3 is TGTGCCAGCAGCTTAAGTGGTTCGGTCGGGAGCTCTGGGGCCAACGTCCTGACTTTC.

This clone has only a few counts. The CDR3: CASSELPGTSGGAGETQYF. CDR3 DNA: TGTGCCAGCAGTGAACTCCCAGGCACTAGCGGGGGGGCCGGAGAGACCCAGTACTTC. The V call is TRBV2, the J call TRBJ2-5, with TRBD2 identical over 13 bases. CDR3 length equals 19 residues. Looked up from germline, CDR1 is SNHLY and CDR2 is FYNNEI. After removal of 2 bases from V and 4 bases from J, the junction contained 13 bases not matched to a gene.

A single count supports this clone. V is TRBV5-6 and J is TRBJ1-1, with 7 positions matching TRBD1. The CDR3 spans 14 residues. Looked up from germline, CDR1 is SGHDT and CDR2 is YYEEEE. V lost 5 bases to trimming and J lost 1 base; unmatched junction nucleotides: 5. The DNA of the CDR3 is TGTGCCAGCAGATACGGGACAGCGAACACTGAAGCTTTCTTT. Its protein product is CASRYGTANTEAFF.

This chain uses TRBV29-1 with TRBJ1-1; D uncertain. The CDR3 loop spans 13 amino acids. Germline-derived CDR1 and CDR2 are SQVTM and ANQGSEA. Trimming removed 5 bases from V and 3 bases from J, with 13 bases in between. The CDR3 nucleotides are TGCAGCGTTAAAAGGGAGGTTGACACTGAAGCTTTCTTT. Its protein is CSVKREVDTEAFF.

V and J are TRBV11-1 and TRBJ1-6; a weak D match, TRBD1 (5 bases). The CDR3 loop spans 14 amino acids. Between the trimmed V and J ends, which lost 3 bases and 5 bases, there was a span of 8 bases. The germline CDR1 and CDR2 sequences are SGHAT and FQDESV (reference sequence). This CDR3 reads CASSLLGDNSPLHF. CDR3 bases: TGTGCCAGCAGCTTGTTGGGGGATAATTCACCCCTCCACTTT.

V and J are TRBV6-5 and TRBJ1-1, with D tentatively TRBD1 (5 bases). This CDR3 is 14 amino acids long. CDR1 and CDR2 from the germline V gene are MNHEY and SVGAGI. V lost 4 bases, J lost 0 bases, and 9 bases lay in between. The DNA for the CDR3 is TGTGCCAGCAGTTCGGGACCGCTGAACACTGAAGCTTTCTTT. It translates to CASSSGPLNTEAFF.

This clone came up once. V is TRBV10-3 and J is TRBJ1-1, with unresolved D. Germline values: CDR1 ENHRY, CDR2 SYGVKD. The CDR3 is 9 residues long. With 6 bases removed from V and 8 bases from J, the gap between germline ends came to 4 bases. Here the CDR3 DNA reads TGTGCCATCAGGGGCGAAGCTTTCTTT. Protein sequence: CAIRGEAFF.

The rearrangement joins TRBV10-3 to TRBJ1-2, with a possible D match to TRBD1 (6 bases). Per germline, CDR1 ENHRY and CDR2 SYGVKD. This CDR3 is built from 15 residues. V was cut by 2 bases and J by 7 bases, with 17 bases left in between. This CDR3 reads CAISENPGGASGYTF. Here the CDR3 DNA reads TGTGCCATCAGTGAGAACCCCGGGGGGGCGTCTGGCTACACCTTC.